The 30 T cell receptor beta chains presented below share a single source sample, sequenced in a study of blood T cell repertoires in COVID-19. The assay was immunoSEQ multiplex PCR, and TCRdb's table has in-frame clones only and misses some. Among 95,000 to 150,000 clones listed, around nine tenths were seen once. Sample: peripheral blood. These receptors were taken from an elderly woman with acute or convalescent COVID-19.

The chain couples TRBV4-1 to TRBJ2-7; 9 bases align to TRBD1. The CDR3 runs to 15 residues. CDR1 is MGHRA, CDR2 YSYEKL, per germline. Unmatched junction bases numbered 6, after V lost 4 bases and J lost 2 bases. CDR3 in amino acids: CASSPSGTGPYEQYF. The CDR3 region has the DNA TGCGCCAGCAGCCCCTCCGGGACAGGGCCCTACGAGCAGTACTTC.

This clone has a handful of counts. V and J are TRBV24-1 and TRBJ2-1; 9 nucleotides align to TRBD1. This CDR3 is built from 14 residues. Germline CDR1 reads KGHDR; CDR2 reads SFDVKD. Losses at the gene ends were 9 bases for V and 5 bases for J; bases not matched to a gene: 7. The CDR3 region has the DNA TGTGCCACCCGCAGGACAGGGGTTAACAATGAGCAGTTCTTC. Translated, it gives CATRRTGVNNEQFF.

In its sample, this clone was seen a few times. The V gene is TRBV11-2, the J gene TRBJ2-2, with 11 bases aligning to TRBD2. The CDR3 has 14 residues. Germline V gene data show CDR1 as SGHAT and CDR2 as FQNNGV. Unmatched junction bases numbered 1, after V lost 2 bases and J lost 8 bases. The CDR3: CASSLTSGRGELFF. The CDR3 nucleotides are TGTGCCAGCAGCTTAACTAGCGGGAGAGGGGAGCTGTTTTTT.

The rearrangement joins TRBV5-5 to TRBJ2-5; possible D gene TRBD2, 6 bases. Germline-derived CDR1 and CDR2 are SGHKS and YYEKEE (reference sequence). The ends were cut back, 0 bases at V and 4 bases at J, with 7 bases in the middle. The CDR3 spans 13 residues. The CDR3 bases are TGTGCCAGCAGCTTGGCGGGGGTAGAGACCCAGTACTTC. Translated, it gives CASSLAGVETQYF.

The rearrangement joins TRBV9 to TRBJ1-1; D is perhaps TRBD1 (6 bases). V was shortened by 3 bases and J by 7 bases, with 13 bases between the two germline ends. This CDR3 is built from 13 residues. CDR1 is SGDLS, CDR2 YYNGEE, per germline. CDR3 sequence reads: CASSAPQGFEAFF. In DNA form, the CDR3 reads TGTGCCAGCAGCGCCCCACAGGGCTTTGAAGCTTTCTTT. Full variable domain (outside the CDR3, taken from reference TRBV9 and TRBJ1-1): DSGVTQTPKHLITATGQRVTLRCSPRSGDLSVYWYQQSLDQGLQFLIQYYNGEERAKGNILERFSAQQFPDLHSELNLSSLELGDSALYFCASSAPQGFEAFFGQGTRLTVV.

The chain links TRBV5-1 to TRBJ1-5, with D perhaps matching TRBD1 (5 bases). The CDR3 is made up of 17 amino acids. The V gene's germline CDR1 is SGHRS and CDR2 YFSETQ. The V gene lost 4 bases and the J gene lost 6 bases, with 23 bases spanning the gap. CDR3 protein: CASSPGDSWDFSQPQHF. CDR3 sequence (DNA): TGCGCCAGCAGCCCAGGCGACAGTTGGGACTTCAGTCAGCCCCAGCATTTT.

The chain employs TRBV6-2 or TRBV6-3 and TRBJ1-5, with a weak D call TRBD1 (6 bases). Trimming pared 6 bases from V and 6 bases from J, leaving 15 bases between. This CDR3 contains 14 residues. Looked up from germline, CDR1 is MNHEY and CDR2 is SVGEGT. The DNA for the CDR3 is TGTGCCAGCAGCCCAGGGGTGTACGGTCAGCCCCAGCATTTT. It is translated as CASSPGVYGQPQHF.

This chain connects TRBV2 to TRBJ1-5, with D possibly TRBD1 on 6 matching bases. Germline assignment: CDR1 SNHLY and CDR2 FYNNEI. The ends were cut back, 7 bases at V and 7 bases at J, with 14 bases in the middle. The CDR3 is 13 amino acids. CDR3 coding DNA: TGTGCCAGCAACGAACAGGGACGGCAGCCCCAGCATTTT. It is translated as CASNEQGRQPQHF.

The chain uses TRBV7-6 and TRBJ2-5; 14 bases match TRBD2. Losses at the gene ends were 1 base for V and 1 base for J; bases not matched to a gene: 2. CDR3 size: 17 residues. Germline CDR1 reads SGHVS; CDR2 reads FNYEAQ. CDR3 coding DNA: TGTGCCAGCAGCTTAGACGGACTAGCGGGAGGCCAAGAGACCCAGTACTTC. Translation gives CASSLDGLAGGQETQYF.

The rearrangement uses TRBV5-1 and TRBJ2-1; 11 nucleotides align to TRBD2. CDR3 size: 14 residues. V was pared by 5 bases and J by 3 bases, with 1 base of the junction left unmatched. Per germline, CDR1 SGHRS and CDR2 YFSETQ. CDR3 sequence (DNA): TGCGCCAGCAGGACTAGCGGGGACTACAATGAGCAGTTCTTC. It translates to CASRTSGDYNEQFF.

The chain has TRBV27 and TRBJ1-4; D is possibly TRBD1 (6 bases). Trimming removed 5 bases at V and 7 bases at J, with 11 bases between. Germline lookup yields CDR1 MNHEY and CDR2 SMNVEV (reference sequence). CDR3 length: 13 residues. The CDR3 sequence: CASSKAGVEKLFF. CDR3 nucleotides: TGTGCCAGCAGTAAGGCAGGGGTTGAAAAACTGTTTTTT. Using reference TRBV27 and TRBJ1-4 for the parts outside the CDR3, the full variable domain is EAQVTQNPRYLITVTGKKLTVTCSQNMNHEYMSWYRQDPGLGLRQIYYSMNVEVTDKGDVPEGYKVSRKEKRNFPLILESPSPNQTSLYFCASSKAGVEKLFFGSGTQLSVL.

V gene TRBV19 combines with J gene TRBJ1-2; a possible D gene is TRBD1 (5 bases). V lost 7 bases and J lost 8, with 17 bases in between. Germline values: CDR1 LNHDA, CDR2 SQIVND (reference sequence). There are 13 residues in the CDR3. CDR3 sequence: CASNGGTKSGYTF. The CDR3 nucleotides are TGTGCCAGTAATGGAGGGACGAAATCCGGCTACACCTTC.

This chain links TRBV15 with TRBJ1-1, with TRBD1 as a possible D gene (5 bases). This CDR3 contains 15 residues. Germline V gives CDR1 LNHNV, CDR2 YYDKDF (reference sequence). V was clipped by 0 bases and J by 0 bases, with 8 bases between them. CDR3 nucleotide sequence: TGTGCCACCAGCAGAGATAGGGGTATGAACACTGAAGCTTTCTTT. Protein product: CATSRDRGMNTEAFF.

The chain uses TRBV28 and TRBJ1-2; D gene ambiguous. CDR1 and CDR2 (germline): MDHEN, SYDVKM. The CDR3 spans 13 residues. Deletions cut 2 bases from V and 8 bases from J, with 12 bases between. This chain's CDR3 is CASSLPRPPGYTF. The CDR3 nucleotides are TGTGCCAGCAGTTTACCCAGGCCCCCGGGCTACACCTTC.

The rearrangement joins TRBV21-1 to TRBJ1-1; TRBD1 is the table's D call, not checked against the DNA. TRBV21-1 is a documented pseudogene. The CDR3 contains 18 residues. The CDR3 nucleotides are TGTGCCAGCAGCAAAGAGGAGCAGGGGTGGGGTCCGAACACTGAAGCTTTCTTT. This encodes CASSKEEQGWGPNTEAFF.

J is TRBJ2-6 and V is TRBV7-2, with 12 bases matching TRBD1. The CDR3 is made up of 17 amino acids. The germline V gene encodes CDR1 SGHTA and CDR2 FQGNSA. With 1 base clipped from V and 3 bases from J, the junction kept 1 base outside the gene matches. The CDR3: CASSLGDRGHGANVLTF. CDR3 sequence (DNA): TGTGCCAGCAGCTTAGGGGACAGGGGGCATGGGGCCAACGTCCTGACTTTC.

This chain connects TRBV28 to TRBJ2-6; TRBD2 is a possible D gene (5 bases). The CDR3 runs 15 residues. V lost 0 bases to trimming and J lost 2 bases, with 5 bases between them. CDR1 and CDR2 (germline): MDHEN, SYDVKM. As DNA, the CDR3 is TGTGCCAGCAGTTTATGGGGAGCTGGGGCCAACGTCCTGACTTTC. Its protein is CASSLWGAGANVLTF.

This CDR3 is CASSLASSGGGGETQYF. The CDR3 region has the DNA TGTGCCAGCAGCTTAGCGTCTAGCGGGGGGGGCGGAGAGACCCAGTACTTC. This chain links TRBV7-6 with TRBJ2-5; 12 nucleotides agree with TRBD2. Looked up from germline, CDR1 is SGHVS and CDR2 is FNYEAQ. The CDR3 has 17 residues. With V trimmed by 0 bases and J by 4 bases, 6 bases remained unmatched.

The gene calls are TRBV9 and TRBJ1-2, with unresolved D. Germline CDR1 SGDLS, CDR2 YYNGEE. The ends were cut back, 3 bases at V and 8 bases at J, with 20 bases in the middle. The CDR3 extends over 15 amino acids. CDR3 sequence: CASSADPGYRFGYTF. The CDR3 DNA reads TGTGCCAGCAGCGCCGACCCGGGGTATAGGTTCGGCTACACCTTC. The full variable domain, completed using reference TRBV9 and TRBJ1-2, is DSGVTQTPKHLITATGQRVTLRCSPRSGDLSVYWYQQSLDQGLQFLIQYYNGEERAKGNILERFSAQQFPDLHSELNLSSLELGDSALYFCASSADPGYRFGYTFGSGTRLTVV.

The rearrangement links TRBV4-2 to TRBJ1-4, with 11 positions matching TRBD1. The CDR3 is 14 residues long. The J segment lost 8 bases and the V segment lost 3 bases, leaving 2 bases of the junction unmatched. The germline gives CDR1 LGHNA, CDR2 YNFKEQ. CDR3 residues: CASSHRTGGEKLFF. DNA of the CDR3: TGTGCCAGCAGCCACCGGACAGGGGGCGAAAAACTGTTTTTT.

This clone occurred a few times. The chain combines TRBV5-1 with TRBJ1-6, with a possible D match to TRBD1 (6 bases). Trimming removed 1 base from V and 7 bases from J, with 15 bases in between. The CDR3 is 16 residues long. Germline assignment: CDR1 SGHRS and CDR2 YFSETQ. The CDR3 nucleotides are TGCGCCAGCAGCTTGACAGGGCTTTGGGGGAATTCACCCCTCCACTTT. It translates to CASSLTGLWGNSPLHF.

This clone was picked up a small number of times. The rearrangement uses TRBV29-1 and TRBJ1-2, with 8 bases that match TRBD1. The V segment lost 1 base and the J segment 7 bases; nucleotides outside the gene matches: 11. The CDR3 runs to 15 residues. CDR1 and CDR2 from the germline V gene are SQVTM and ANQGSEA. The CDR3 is CSVEVGGRGTGGYTF. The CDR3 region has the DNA TGCAGCGTTGAAGTGGGGGGGCGCGGGACAGGTGGCTACACCTTC.

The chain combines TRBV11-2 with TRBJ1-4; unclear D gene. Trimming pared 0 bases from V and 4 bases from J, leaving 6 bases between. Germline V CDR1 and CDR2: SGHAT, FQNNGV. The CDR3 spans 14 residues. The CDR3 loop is CASSLDPFNEKLFF. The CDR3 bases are TGTGCCAGCAGCTTAGATCCCTTTAATGAAAAACTGTTTTTT.

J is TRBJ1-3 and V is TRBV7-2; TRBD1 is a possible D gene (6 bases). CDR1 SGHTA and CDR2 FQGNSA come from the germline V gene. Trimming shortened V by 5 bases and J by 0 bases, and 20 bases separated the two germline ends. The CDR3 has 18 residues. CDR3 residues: CASSPGVPGRNSGNTIYF. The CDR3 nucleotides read TGTGCCAGCAGCCCAGGGGTACCGGGACGGAACTCTGGAAACACCATATATTTT.

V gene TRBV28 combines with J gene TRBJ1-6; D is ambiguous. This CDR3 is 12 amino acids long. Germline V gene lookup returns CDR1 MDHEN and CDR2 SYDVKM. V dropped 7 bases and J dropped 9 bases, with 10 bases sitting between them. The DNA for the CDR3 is TGTGCCAGCAACCTTAACTTTTCACCCCTCCACTTT. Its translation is CASNLNFSPLHF. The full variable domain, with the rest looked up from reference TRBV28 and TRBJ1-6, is DVKVTQSSRYLVKRTGEKVFLECVQDMDHENMFWYRQDPGLGLRLIYFSYDVKMKEKGDIPEGYSVSREKKERFSLILESASTNQTSMYLCASNLNFSPLHFGNGTRLTVT.

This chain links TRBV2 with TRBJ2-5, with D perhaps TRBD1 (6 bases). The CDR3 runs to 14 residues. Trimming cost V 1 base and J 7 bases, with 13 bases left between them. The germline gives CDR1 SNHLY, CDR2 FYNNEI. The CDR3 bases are TGTGCCAGCAGTGAAGTTGACAGGTCTGGGACCCAGTACTTC. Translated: CASSEVDRSGTQYF.

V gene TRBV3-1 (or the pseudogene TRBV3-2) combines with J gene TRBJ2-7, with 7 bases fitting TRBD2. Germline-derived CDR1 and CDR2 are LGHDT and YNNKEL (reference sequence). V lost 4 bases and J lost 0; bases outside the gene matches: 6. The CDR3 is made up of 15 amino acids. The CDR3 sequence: CASSLAGTNSYEQYF. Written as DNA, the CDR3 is TGTGCCAGCAGCCTCGCCGGGACTAACTCCTACGAGCAGTACTTC.

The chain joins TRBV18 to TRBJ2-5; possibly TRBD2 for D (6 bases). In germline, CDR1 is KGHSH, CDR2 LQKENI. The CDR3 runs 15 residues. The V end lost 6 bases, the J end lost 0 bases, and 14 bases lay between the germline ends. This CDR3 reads CASSGTRTNQETQYF. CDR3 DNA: TGTGCCAGCTCCGGGACTCGAACCAACCAAGAGACCCAGTACTTC.

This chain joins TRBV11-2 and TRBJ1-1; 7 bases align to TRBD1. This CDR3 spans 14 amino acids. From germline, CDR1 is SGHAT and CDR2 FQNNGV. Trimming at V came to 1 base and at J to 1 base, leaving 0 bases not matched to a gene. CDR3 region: CASSLGQGNTEAFF. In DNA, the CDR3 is TGTGCCAGCAGCTTAGGACAGGGGAACACTGAAGCTTTCTTT.

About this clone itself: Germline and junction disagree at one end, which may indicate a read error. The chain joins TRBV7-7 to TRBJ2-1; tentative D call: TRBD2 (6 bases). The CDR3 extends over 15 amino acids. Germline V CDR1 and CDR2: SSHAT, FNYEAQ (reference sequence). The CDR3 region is CASSSGLEEGSEQFF. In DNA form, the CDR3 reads TGTGCTAGCAGCTCGGGACTGGAAGAGGGGAGTGAGCAGTTCTTC.